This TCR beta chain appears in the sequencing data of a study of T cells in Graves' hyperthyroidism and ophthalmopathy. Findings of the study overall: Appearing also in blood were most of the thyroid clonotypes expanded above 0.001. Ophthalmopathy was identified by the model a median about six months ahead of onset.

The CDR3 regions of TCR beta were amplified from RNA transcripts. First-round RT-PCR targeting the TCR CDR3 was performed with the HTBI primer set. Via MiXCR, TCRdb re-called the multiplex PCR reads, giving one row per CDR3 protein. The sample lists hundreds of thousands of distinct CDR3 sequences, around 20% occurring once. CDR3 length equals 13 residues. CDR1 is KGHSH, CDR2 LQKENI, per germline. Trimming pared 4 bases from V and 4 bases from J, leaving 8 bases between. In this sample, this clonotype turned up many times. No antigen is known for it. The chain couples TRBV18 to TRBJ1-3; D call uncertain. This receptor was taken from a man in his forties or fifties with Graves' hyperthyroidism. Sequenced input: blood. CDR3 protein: CASSQTTGNTIYF. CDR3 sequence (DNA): TGTGCCAGCTCACAAACGACAGGAAACACCATATATTTT.